The clone carrying this TCR beta chain occurred many times. Looked up from germline, CDR1 is SNHLY and CDR2 is FYNNEI. There are 10 residues in the CDR3. The germline V and J ends were trimmed by 8 bases and 4 bases, with 5 bases remaining between them. The data were taken from a study of T cells in Graves' hyperthyroidism and ophthalmopathy. Around 10 ml fresh peripheral blood yielded the PBMCs. Template material for amplifying TCR beta CDR3 regions consisted of RNA transcripts. The HTBI set primed first-round TCR CDR3 RT-PCR. TCRdb re-analysed the multiplex PCR reads in MiXCR, keeping a single row per CDR3 protein. In the table there are more than 500,000 distinct CDR3 sequences, approximately 16% of which are singletons.

Source material: blood. The sequence came from a woman aged 25 to 39 with Graves' ophthalmopathy. The chain couples TRBV2 to TRBJ2-5; D not certain. DNA of the CDR3: TGTGCCAGCGTCCTAGAGACCCAGTACTTC. This sequence encodes CASVLETQYF.